Here is one T cell receptor beta chain with its context. What it binds is not known. The data derive from a study of shared clonotypes between healthy human individuals. Sequenced by immunoSEQ multiplex PCR; TCRdb stores in-frame clones only, minus some. The sample yields 2,500,000 or so clones, over 85% seen once. V was pared by 7 bases and J by 7 bases, with 19 bases between. The CDR3 is 14 residues long. Germline values: CDR1 MNHNS, CDR2 SASEGT. The study, taken as a whole, reports: Though the depth was large, rarefaction showed that sorted-subset sequencing was incomplete. Shared across a handful of donors were around 5% of the naive CD4 clonotypes.

Those who donated were healthy HIV-negative adults, with no recent acute infections or vaccinations reported. The sample taken for sequencing was naive CD4+ T cells from PBMCs. The subset: CD45RA+ positively selected. V is TRBV6-1 and J is TRBJ2-5, with D possibly matching TRBD1 (5 bases). The sequence came from a man younger than 35 in good health. Some clones in this sample may be carry-over from other donors' samples. The CDR3, as DNA: TGTGCCAGCACGGCGACCAGGGAATTGGGGACCCAGTACTTC. Translating it yields CASTATRELGTQYF.